Listed below are T cell receptor beta chains from one sample, sequenced in a study of cytomegalovirus exposure and HLA in healthy donors. Assay used: immunoSEQ multiplex PCR; TCRdb lists only in-frame clones, some missing. This table holds under 150,000 clones, over 70% found once. The sample taken for sequencing was PBMCs. These receptors were taken from a woman aged 18 to 35 in good health and CMV-seronegative. The CDR3 runs from the conserved cysteine through the conserved F or W. The D gene is left open where the match is weak. Clone sizes are given selectively: once, few, many, or a class where the clone is expanded.

d_call j_call clone_size v_call cdr3_nt cdr3_aa
NA TRBJ2-7 few TRBV27 NA CASSSSAGGKSGSPYEQYF
TRBD2 TRBJ2-3 NA TRBV7-9 TGTGCCAGCAGCTCCTCCGGGACTAGTGGAGATACGCAGTATTTT CASSSSGTSGDTQYF
NA TRBJ2-1 once TRBV5-6 TGTGCCAGCAGCTTGCAACTGTTCTACAATGAGCAGTTCTTC CASSLQLFYNEQFF
TRBD1 TRBJ2-3 NA TRBV5-8 TGTGCCAGCTTTTGGGACAGCCTCACAGATACGCAGTATTTT CASFWDSLTDTQYF
NA TRBJ2-7 NA TRBV6-6 TGTGCCAGCCGAGGCTCCTACGAGCAGTACTTC CASRGSYEQYF
NA TRBJ1-2 NA TRBV5-4 TGTGCCAGCAGCTTTGGACCGTTCGGGGAAAACTATGGCTACACCTTC CASSFGPFGENYGYTF
NA TRBJ2-7 NA TRBV6-5 TGTGCCAGCAGTTACTCTCTCACAGGCGGGGACGAGCAGTACTTC CASSYSLTGGDEQYF
TRBD1 TRBJ1-1 NA TRBV5-1 TGCGCCAGCAGCTTAGCTACAGGGGGCACTGAAGCTTTCTTT CASSLATGGTEAFF
TRBD1 TRBJ1-4 NA TRBV15 TGTGCCACCAGCAGTTGGACAGGGCCAGGTGAAAAACTGTTTTTT CATSSWTGPGEKLFF
TRBD1 TRBJ2-5 few TRBV30 TGTGCCGGGGGTGGACAGGGGCTTCAAGAGACCCAGTACTTC CAGGGQGLQETQYF
NA TRBJ1-1 NA TRBV30 TGTGCCTGGAGTGTATCTGCCCGAGCGTGGTTGAACACTGAAGCTTTCTTT CAWSVSARAWLNTEAFF
NA TRBJ1-2 NA TRBV5-5 TGTGCCAGCAGGGTGGGTGACAGGCCTGGCTACACCTTC CASRVGDRPGYTF
NA TRBJ2-5 NA TRBV5-1 TGCGCCAGCAGCTTGGATCGTTTAGGACAGCAAGAGACCCAGTACTTC CASSLDRLGQQETQYF
NA TRBJ1-5 few TRBV11-1 TGTGCCAGCAGTAAGGACAGAAATCAGCCCCAGCATTTT CASSKDRNQPQHF
TRBD1 TRBJ2-7 NA TRBV4-1 TGCGCCAGCAGCCAAGTAACAGGGGCTGTCTACGAGCAGTACTTC CASSQVTGAVYEQYF
NA TRBJ1-5 NA TRBV30 TGTGCCTGGAGTAAGGCAGGGAATCAGCCCCAGCATTTT CAWSKAGNQPQHF
TRBD2 TRBJ2-1 NA TRBV5-1 TGCGCCAGCAGCTCTTCTATAGCGGGAGGAATGAATGAGCAGTTCTTC CASSSSIAGGMNEQFF
TRBD1 TRBJ2-3 few TRBV19 TGTGCCAGTAGGGACAGGGGTAGAGGGGATACGCAGTATTTT CASRDRGRGDTQYF
NA TRBJ1-2 NA TRBV6-1 TGTGCCAGCAGTGAAGCATGGAGGGCTGGTGGCTACACCTTC CASSEAWRAGGYTF
NA TRBJ1-2 NA TRBV25-1 TGTGCCAGCAGTGCATTGGACAGCTATGGCTACACCTTC CASSALDSYGYTF
NA TRBJ2-7 once TRBV5-1 TGCGCCAGCAGTGAGGGGGTCTCCTACGAGCAGTACTTC CASSEGVSYEQYF
NA TRBJ1-1 NA TRBV30 TGTGCCTGGAGTGTACTACATTTGAACACTGAAGCTTTCTTT CAWSVLHLNTEAFF
NA TRBJ1-2 few TRBV6-1 TGTGCCAGCAGTGAGCAGAATACCTATGGCTACACCTTC CASSEQNTYGYTF
NA TRBJ2-5 NA TRBV19 TGTGCCAGTAGTATATCAGTGGAAGAGACCCAGTACTTC CASSISVEETQYF
NA TRBJ1-1 NA TRBV19 TGTGCCAGTAGACCCGCCCTTAAGAGGGCGGACACTGAAGCTTTCTTT CASRPALKRADTEAFF
TRBD2 TRBJ2-3 NA TRBV7-2 TGTGCCAGCAGCTCGGGACTAGCGGGAGGTACAGATACGCAGTATTTT CASSSGLAGGTDTQYF
NA TRBJ2-6 NA TRBV27 TGTGCCAGCAGTTTATACGGGGGTGCTGACTCTGGGGCCAACGTCCTGACTTTC CASSLYGGADSGANVLTF
NA TRBJ2-3 NA TRBV2 TGTGCCAGCAGTTGGGGCAGGGACACAGATACGCAGTATTTT CASSWGRDTDTQYF
TRBD1 TRBJ1-2 few TRBV11-3 TGTGCCAGCGTCGGACAGGGAAACACTTGCAGCTACACCTTC CASVGQGNTCSYTF
NA TRBJ2-7 few TRBV5-6 TGTGCCAGCAGCTTGGGGGTCAGGGTGACCTACGAGCAGTACTTC CASSLGVRVTYEQYF
NA TRBJ1-4 NA TRBV2 TGTGCCAGCATCCGGGACACCGCTAATGAAAAACTGTTTTTT CASIRDTANEKLFF
TRBD1 TRBJ2-6 medium-sized TRBV6-6 TGTGCCAGCAGTTCAGGGGGTGGGGCCAACGTCCTGACTTTC CASSSGGGANVLTF
TRBD2 TRBJ2-1 once TRBV15 TGTGCCACCAGCAGCGGACTAGCGAGGGGAAATGAGCAGTTCTTC CATSSGLARGNEQFF
NA TRBJ1-6 NA TRBV5-6 TGTGCCAGCGATATGTATACCCGAACGACAAAGTATAATTCACCCCTCCACTTT CASDMYTRTTKYNSPLHF
TRBD2 TRBJ2-3 NA TRBV10-1 TGCGCCAGCAGTGGCAGCGGGAGGGTTGGAGATACGCAGTATTTT CASSGSGRVGDTQYF
TRBD2 TRBJ2-1 NA TRBV6-6 TGTGCCAGCAGTCAGACGGGGGGGTACTACAATGAGCAGTTCTTC CASSQTGGYYNEQFF
NA TRBJ2-5 NA TRBV5-1 TGCGCCAGCAGCTTGGCCGGTGTTTCTGAGACCCAGTACTTC CASSLAGVSETQYF
TRBD2 TRBJ2-7 NA TRBV27 TGTGCCAGCAGTTTGAAAGGGAGGGGCTCCTACGAGCAGTACTTC CASSLKGRGSYEQYF
TRBD2 TRBJ2-3 NA TRBV6-6 TGTGCCAGCAGTCCCGAGCGGGAGAGGCGAGATACGCAGTATTTT CASSPERERRDTQYF
TRBD1 TRBJ2-7 NA TRBV6-1 TGTGCCTGCAGTGGGACAGGGGGATACGAGCAGTACTTC CACSGTGGYEQYF
TRBD1 TRBJ1-2 NA TRBV29-1 TGCAGCGCTGATACAGGGGATGGCTACACCTTC CSADTGDGYTF
NA TRBJ1-1 few TRBV2 TGTGCCAGCAGTGAAACAGGTGGCAGAGAACCGAACACTGAAGCTTTCTTT CASSETGGREPNTEAFF
TRBD2 TRBJ2-5 NA TRBV30 TGTGCCTGGTCGACTAGCGGGAGAAAGGAAGAGACCCAGTACTTC CAWSTSGRKEETQYF
NA TRBJ1-3 NA TRBV5-8 TGTGCCAGCAGTCTAGGACACTATGGAAACACCATATATTTT CASSLGHYGNTIYF
NA TRBJ1-5 NA TRBV19 TGTGCCAGTAGTATTGGTAGGGGGGGGAAGCAGCCCCAGCATTTT CASSIGRGGKQPQHF
TRBD2 TRBJ2-3 few TRBV27 TGTGCCAGCAGTCCCAGCAGCGGGAGTATTTCAGATACGCAGTATTTT CASSPSSGSISDTQYF
TRBD1 TRBJ2-2 once TRBV7-2 TGTGCCAGCAGCTTATCGGCAGGGGGCTACGGGGAGCTGTTTTTT CASSLSAGGYGELFF
NA TRBJ1-2 NA TRBV15 TGTGCCACCAGCATACAGGGTGATGGCTACACCTTC CATSIQGDGYTF
TRBD1 TRBJ2-7 NA TRBV10-1 TGCGCCAGCAGTTCCTGGACAGGCAGCTCCTACGAGCAGTACTTC CASSSWTGSSYEQYF
NA TRBJ1-5 NA TRBV23-1 TGCGCCAGCAGTCCGTCTGACGGCAGGGACAATCAGCCCCAGCATTTT CASSPSDGRDNQPQHF
NA TRBJ2-7 NA TRBV30 TGTGCCTGGAGCGGGGGACTGAGCTCCTACGAGCAGTACTTC CAWSGGLSSYEQYF
TRBD2 TRBJ2-1 NA TRBV9 TGTGCCAGCAGCGTAGGTCCTAGCGGGGGGTACAATGAGCAGTTCTTC CASSVGPSGGYNEQFF
NA TRBJ1-1 NA TRBV4-1 TGCGCCAGCAGCCAGCGGGGAATGGGTACTGAAGCTTTCTTT CASSQRGMGTEAFF